The rows below give T cell receptor beta chains drawn from one sample of a study. Via MiXCR, TCRdb re-called the 5' RACE reads, giving one row per CDR3 protein. This table has approximately 31,000 distinct CDR3 sequences, 20% to 30% appearing once. Material for sequencing was naive CD4+ T cells sorted from a lymph node. The receptors were sampled from a female donor with breast cancer. CDR3s include the opening cysteine and the closing phenylalanine or tryptophan. D genes are given only for firm matches. Part of the rows lack a size; the others show once, few, many or a class for expanded clones.

>TRBV20-1|TRBD2|TRBJ2-5|few
TGCAGTGCAGGCGGCAGCGGGAGACGAGAGACCCAGTACTTC
CSAGGSGRRETQYF
>TRBV9|.|TRBJ2-5|medium-sized
TGTGCCAGCAGCGTGATGGCGGACATCCAAGAGACCCAGTACTTC
CASSVMADIQETQYF
>TRBV7-2|.|TRBJ1-6|many
TGTGCCAGCAGCCCACGACGGGCGAGGGGTTCACCCCTCCACTTT
CASSPRRARGSPLHF
>TRBV12-3/TRBV12-4|TRBD1|TRBJ1-5|many
TGTGCCAGCAGTCCTATGGACAGGTATAGCAATCAGCCCCAGCATTTT
CASSPMDRYSNQPQHF
>TRBV7-2|.|TRBJ2-1|few
TGTGCCAGCAGCTTGACGAGTTACAATGAGCAGTTCTTC
CASSLTSYNEQFF
>TRBV9|TRBD1|TRBJ1-1|many
TGTGCCAGCAGCGCCCGACAGGGGTTGAACACTGAAGCTTTCTTT
CASSARQGLNTEAFF
>TRBV28|.|TRBJ2-2|few
TGTGCCAGCAGTTTGGGCGCGAACACCGGGGAGCTGTTTTTT
CASSLGANTGELFF
>TRBV5-1|.|TRBJ1-1|few
TGCGCCAGCAGCTTGGCAGGGATAGAAGCTTTCTTT
CASSLAGIEAFF
>TRBV11-2|TRBD2|TRBJ2-1|.
TGTGCCAGCAGTTCTAGCGGGGGGGTCAATGAGCAGTTCTTC
CASSSSGGVNEQFF
>TRBV29-1|TRBD1|TRBJ1-1|.
TGCAGCGTTGAAATGAACAGGGGGACTGAAGCTTTCTTT
CSVEMNRGTEAFF
>TRBV2|TRBD2|TRBJ2-5|.
TGTGCCAGCAGTTCGGGGGGTGGAGAGACCCAGTACTTC
CASSSGGGETQYF
>TRBV7-9|TRBD2|TRBJ2-3|.
TGTGCCAGCAGCTTAGCGGGAGGGCCCGTAGATACGCAGTATTTT
CASSLAGGPVDTQYF
>TRBV7-9|TRBD1|TRBJ2-7|few
TGTGCCAGCAGCCCCGGGACAGGGGACGAGCAGTACTTC
CASSPGTGDEQYF
>TRBV7-9|TRBD1|TRBJ2-3|.
TGTGCCAGCACCACGACCTGGACAGGGGTCACAGATACGCAGTATTTT
CASTTTWTGVTDTQYF
>TRBV7-2|.|TRBJ2-7|once
TGTGCCAGCAGCTCAGTTAGTCTCGAGCAGTACTTC
CASSSVSLEQYF
>TRBV28|TRBD1|TRBJ2-3|.
TGTGCCAGCAGTTTAGGACAGGGGAGCGCAGATACGCAGTATTTT
CASSLGQGSADTQYF
>TRBV6-6|.|TRBJ2-5|.
TGCGCCAGCAGTTACGGACTGACAGAGACCCAGTACTTC
CASSYGLTETQYF
>TRBV7-8|.|TRBJ2-7|few
TGTGCCAGCAGCTTAGATTATCCTGCTCCGGGACGTCCTAGTGAGCAGTACTTC
CASSLDYPAPGRPSEQYF
>TRBV10-3|TRBD2|TRBJ2-3|.
TGTGCCATCAGTGACTCGGGACTAGCTCGAACAGATACGCAGTATTTT
CAISDSGLARTDTQYF
>TRBV7-2|TRBD2|TRBJ2-5|.
TGTACCAGCAGCTTCCAGCGGGGGGGGGAGACCCAGTACTTC
CTSSFQRGGETQYF
>TRBV7-2|.|TRBJ2-5|medium-sized
TGTGCCAGCAGCTTATACGCGGCAGAGACCCAGTACTTC
CASSLYAAETQYF
>TRBV27|.|TRBJ1-5|.
TGTGCCAGCAGTGGCCATGAGGGTCAGCCCCAGCATTTT
CASSGHEGQPQHF
>TRBV29-1|.|TRBJ2-1|many
TGCAGCGTTGAAGTACCTTTACGCGTATCCTACAATGAGCAGTTCTTC
CSVEVPLRVSYNEQFF
>TRBV20-1|TRBD1|TRBJ2-4|.
TGCAGTGCTAGACCAAGGGACAGGGGGCTCGCGGCCATTCAGTACTTC
CSARPRDRGLAAIQYF
>TRBV14|.|TRBJ1-1|.
TGTGCCAGCAGCCAGGACTGGACTGAAGCTTTCTTT
CASSQDWTEAFF
>TRBV11-2|TRBD2|TRBJ2-7|.
TGTGCCAGCAGCTTCGGGCGGGGGGGAGCCTACGAGCAGTACTTC
CASSFGRGGAYEQYF
>TRBV2|.|TRBJ2-1|.
TGTGCCAGCAGTGATCCGGGAGTCTCCTACAATGAGCAGTTCTTC
CASSDPGVSYNEQFF
>TRBV5-1|TRBD1|TRBJ2-5|many
TGCGCCAGCAGCGCGCAGACAGGGATTGAGGAGACCCAGTACTTC
CASSAQTGIEETQYF